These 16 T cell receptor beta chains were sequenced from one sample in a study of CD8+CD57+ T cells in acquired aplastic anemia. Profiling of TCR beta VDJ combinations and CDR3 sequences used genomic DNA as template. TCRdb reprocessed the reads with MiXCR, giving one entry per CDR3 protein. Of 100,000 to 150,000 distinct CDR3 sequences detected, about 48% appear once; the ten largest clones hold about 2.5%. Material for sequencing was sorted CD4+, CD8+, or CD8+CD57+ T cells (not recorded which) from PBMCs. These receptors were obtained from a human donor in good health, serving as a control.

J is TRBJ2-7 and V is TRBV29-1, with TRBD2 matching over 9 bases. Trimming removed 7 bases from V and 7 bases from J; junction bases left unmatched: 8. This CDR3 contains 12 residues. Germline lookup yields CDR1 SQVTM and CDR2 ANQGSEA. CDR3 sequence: CSGSGGPGEQYF. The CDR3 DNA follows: TGCAGCGGCAGCGGGGGGCCTGGGGAGCAGTACTTC.

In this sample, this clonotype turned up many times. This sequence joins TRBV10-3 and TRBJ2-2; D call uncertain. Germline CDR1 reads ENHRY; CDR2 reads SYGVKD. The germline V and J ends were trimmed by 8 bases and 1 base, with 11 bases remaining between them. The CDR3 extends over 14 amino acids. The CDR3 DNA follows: TGTGCCATCGCGGCCCAGAGGAACACCGGGGAGCTGTTTTTT. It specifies CAIAAQRNTGELFF.

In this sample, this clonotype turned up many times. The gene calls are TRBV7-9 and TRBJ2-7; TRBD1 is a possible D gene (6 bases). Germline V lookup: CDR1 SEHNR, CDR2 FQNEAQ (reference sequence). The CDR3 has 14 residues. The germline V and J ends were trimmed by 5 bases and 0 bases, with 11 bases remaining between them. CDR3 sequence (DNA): TGTGCCAGCAGCCACCGGACAGACTCCTACGAGCAGTACTTC. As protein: CASSHRTDSYEQYF.

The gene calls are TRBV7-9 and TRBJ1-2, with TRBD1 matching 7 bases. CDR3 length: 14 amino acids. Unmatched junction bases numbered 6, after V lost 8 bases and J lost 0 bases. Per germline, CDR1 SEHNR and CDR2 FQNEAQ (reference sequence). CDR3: CASQSTGPNYGYTF. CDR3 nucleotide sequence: TGTGCCAGCCAATCGACAGGGCCTAACTATGGCTACACCTTC.

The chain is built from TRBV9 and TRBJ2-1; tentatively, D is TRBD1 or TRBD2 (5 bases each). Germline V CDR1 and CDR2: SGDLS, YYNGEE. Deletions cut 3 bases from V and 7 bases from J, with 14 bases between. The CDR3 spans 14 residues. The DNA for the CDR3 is TGTGCCAGCAGCGGTGGGACGAAGGGGAATGAGCAGTTCTTC. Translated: CASSGGTKGNEQFF.

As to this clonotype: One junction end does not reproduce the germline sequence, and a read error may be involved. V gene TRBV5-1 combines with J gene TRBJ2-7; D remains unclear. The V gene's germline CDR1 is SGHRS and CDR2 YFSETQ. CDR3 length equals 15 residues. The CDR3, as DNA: TGCGCCAGCAGCTTGGGTGGGGTGGGAACCTACGGGCAGTACTTC. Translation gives CASSLGGVGTYGQYF.

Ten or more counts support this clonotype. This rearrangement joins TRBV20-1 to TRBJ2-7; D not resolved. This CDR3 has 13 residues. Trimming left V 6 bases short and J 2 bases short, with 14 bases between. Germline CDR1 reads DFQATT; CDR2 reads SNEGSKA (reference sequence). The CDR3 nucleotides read TGCAGTGCGACCGCCCTGACCCCCTACGAGCAGTACTTC. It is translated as CSATALTPYEQYF.

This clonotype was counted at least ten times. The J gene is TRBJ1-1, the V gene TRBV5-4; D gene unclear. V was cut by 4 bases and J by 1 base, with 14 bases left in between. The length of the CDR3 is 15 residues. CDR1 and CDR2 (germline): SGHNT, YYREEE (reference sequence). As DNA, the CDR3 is TGTGCCAGCAGCGCCTCCATAAACTCGAACACTGAAGCTTTCTTT. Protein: CASSASINSNTEAFF.

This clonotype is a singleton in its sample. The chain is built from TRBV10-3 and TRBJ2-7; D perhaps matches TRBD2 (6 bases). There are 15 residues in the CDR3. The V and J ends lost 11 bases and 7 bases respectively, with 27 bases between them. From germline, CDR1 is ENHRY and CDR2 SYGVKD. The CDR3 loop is CAGTGAVAALREQYF. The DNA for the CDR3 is TGTGCCGGCACCGGTGCGGTAGCGGCTCTCCGAGAGCAGTACTTC.

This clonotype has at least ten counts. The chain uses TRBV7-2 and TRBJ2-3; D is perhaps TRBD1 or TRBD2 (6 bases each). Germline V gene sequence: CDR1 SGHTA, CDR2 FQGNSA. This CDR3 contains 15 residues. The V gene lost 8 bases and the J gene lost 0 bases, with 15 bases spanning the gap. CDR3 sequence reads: CASGLPGASTDTQYF. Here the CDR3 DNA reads TGTGCCAGCGGGCTCCCGGGGGCTAGCACAGATACGCAGTATTTT.

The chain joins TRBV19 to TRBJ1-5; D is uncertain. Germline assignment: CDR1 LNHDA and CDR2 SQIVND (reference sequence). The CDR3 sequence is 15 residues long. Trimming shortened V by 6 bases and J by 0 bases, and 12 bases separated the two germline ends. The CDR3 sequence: CASRTTFNSNQPQHF. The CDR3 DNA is TGTGCCAGTAGGACTACCTTTAATAGCAATCAGCCCCAGCATTTT.

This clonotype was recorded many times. CDR3 amino acids: CSARDPGERSYEQYF. CDR3 nucleotide sequence: TGCAGTGCTAGAGATCCAGGTGAGAGGTCCTACGAGCAGTACTTC. V and J are TRBV20-1 and TRBJ2-7; no definite D call. Trimming cost V 0 bases and J 1 base, with 13 bases left between them. Per germline, CDR1 DFQATT and CDR2 SNEGSKA (reference sequence). CDR3 length: 15 residues.

In nucleotides, the CDR3 is TGTGCCACCAGCAGAGATCTACGAGCGGGGGGCTACAATGAGCAGTTCTTC. Translation gives CATSRDLRAGGYNEQFF. The chain joins TRBV15 to TRBJ2-1; 9 nucleotides align to TRBD2. The CDR3 is 17 residues long. Germline V lookup: CDR1 LNHNV, CDR2 YYDKDF (reference sequence). The ends lost 0 bases at V and 3 bases at J; junction bases unmatched: 6.

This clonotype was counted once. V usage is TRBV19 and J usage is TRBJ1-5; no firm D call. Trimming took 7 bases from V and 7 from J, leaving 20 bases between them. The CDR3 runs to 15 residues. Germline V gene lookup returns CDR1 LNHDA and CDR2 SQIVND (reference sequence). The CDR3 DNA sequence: TGTGCCAGTACCCCCCGGACGGTTCGCGGACAGCCCCAGCATTTT. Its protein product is CASTPRTVRGQPQHF.

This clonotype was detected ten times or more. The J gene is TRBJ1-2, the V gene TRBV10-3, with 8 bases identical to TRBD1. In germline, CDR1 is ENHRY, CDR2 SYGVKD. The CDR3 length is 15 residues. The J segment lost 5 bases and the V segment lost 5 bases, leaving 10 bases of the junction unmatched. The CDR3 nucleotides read TGTGCCATCAGTCAGCCGGGACAGGAACTATATGGCTACACCTTC. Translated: CAISQPGQELYGYTF.

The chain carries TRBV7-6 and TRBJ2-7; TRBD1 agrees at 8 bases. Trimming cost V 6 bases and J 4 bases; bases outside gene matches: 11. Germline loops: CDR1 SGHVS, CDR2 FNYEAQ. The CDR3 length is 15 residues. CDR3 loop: CASSNKDRVEYEQYF. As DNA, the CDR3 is TGTGCCAGCAGTAATAAGGACAGGGTTGAATACGAGCAGTACTTC.